This T cell receptor beta chain was documented in a study of human T cells and chemical hapten exposure. Turning to this clonotype: The antigen is undetermined.

General study results and limits: No alteration of TCRs above 1 in 1000 frequency was seen with DPC sensitization. Clustering by CDR3 similarity yielded significantly more large clusters from expanded TCRs than controls.

TCRdb re-called the RACE reads through MiXCR, storing one row per CDR3 protein. Of approximately 160,000 distinct CDR3 sequences detected, about 30% appear once; the ten largest clones hold about 2.1%. Looked up from germline, CDR1 is MNHEY and CDR2 is SVGAGI. The CDR3 is made up of 13 amino acids. V lost 0 bases and J lost 5, with 7 bases in between. Time point defined: patch test 3, about 24 weeks after DPC sensitization. The sample's treatment: therapeutic diphenylcyclopropenone sensitization with weekly scalp DPC. The sequence came from a woman under 30 with alopecia areata. Some clones in this sample may be carry-over from other donors' samples. Specimen: whole blood, collected in connection with sensitization to the hapten diphenylcyclopropenone (DPC). The gene calls are TRBV6-5 and TRBJ1-1, with unresolved D. The CDR3: CASSYSTGTEAFF. DNA of the CDR3: TGTGCCAGCAGTTACTCGACTGGGACTGAAGCTTTCTTT.